The rows below give T cell receptor beta chains drawn from one sample of a study of T-cell reconstitution after alpha-beta-depleted transplantation in children. TCRdb ran MiXCR on the PCR reads and lists one entry per CDR3 protein. The sample has roughly 300,000 distinct CDR3 sequences, about 9.4% seen once; the top ten hold more than 2%. This material consisted of PBMCs from the stem cell graft donor, taken from the stem cell graft. The receptors were gathered from a human donor who donated a stem cell graft to a child with acute lymphoblastic leukemia. Both conserved end residues are part of each CDR3. Fields, in order: D gene, CDR3 length, J gene, V gene, CDR3 protein. D genes are given only for firm matches.

D: -
length: 13
J: TRBJ1-6
V: TRBV15
CDR3: CATSREINSPLHF

D: TRBD2
length: 17
J: TRBJ2-1
V: TRBV7-2
CDR3: CASSPWTSGSSYNEQFF

D: -
length: 15
J: TRBJ2-4
V: TRBV7-9
CDR3: CASSLGRQPLNIQYF

D: TRBD1
length: 16
J: TRBJ2-4
V: TRBV5-1
CDR3: CASSWTGGLAKNIQYF

D: TRBD2
length: 14
J: TRBJ2-5
V: TRBV20-1
CDR3: CSAYYSGRRETQYF

D: -
length: 13
J: TRBJ2-1
V: TRBV7-9
CDR3: CASRANSYNEQFF

D: TRBD2
length: 17
J: TRBJ2-4
V: TRBV4-2
CDR3: CASSQASLAGAKNIQYF

D: -
length: 12
J: TRBJ1-4
V: TRBV12-3/TRBV12-4
CDR3: CASSTTREKLFF

D: -
length: 13
J: TRBJ2-7
V: TRBV4-1
CDR3: CASSHPGSYEQYF

D: -
length: 14
J: TRBJ1-1
V: TRBV20-1
CDR3: CSATPGSPGREAVF

D: -
length: 15
J: TRBJ2-7
V: TRBV9
CDR3: CASSVGLAEPSEQYF

D: -
length: 16
J: TRBJ1-6
V: TRBV9
CDR3: CASSVLGGSYNSPLHF

D: -
length: 12
J: TRBJ2-1
V: TRBV15
CDR3: CATGYSYNEQFF

D: -
length: 15
J: TRBJ1-4
V: TRBV12-3/TRBV12-4
CDR3: CASSTYTGGNEKLFF

D: TRBD1
length: 15
J: TRBJ1-1
V: TRBV12-3/TRBV12-4
CDR3: CASSSPRQGRTEAFF

D: TRBD2
length: 16
J: TRBJ2-2
V: TRBV4-1
CDR3: CASSQRGLAGTGELFF

D: TRBD1
length: 14
J: TRBJ2-5
V: TRBV7-2
CDR3: CASSLTGGPETQYF

D: TRBD2
length: 16
J: TRBJ2-5
V: TRBV9
CDR3: CATSGTPGLAGETQYF

D: TRBD1
length: 16
J: TRBJ2-6
V: TRBV10-3
CDR3: CAIARDSLSGANVLTF

D: -
length: 14
J: TRBJ1-2
V: TRBV7-9
CDR3: CASSFGGDGYGYTF

D: -
length: 14
J: TRBJ1-4
V: TRBV15
CDR3: CATSRDVRDEKLFF

D: -
length: 15
J: TRBJ2-1
V: TRBV10-3
CDR3: CATRPGPGRRDEQFF

D: -
length: 15
J: TRBJ2-1
V: TRBV2
CDR3: CASSESESSYNEQFF

D: TRBD2
length: 20
J: TRBJ2-3
V: TRBV9
CDR3: CASSVAVSGRSGRGTDTQYF

D: -
length: 12
J: TRBJ1-1
V: TRBV5-5
CDR3: CASTWGSTEAFF

D: -
length: 18
J: TRBJ2-7
V: TRBV11-2
CDR3: CASSLRALVVGAWYEQYF

D: -
length: 13
J: TRBJ1-5
V: TRBV10-3
CDR3: CAISMNSNQPQHF

D: -
length: 13
J: TRBJ2-2
V: TRBV4-1
CDR3: CASSPHRSGELFF

D: -
length: 16
J: TRBJ2-3
V: TRBV27
CDR3: CASSLFPGGHTDTQYF

D: TRBD1
length: 15
J: TRBJ2-7
V: TRBV7-9
CDR3: CASSLTTGGSYEQYF

D: -
length: 17
J: TRBJ2-5
V: TRBV5-1
CDR3: CTSSLARTGPSQETQYF

D: -
length: 14
J: TRBJ1-1
V: TRBV6-5
CDR3: CASSYIGPNTEAFF

D: -
length: 15
J: TRBJ2-1
V: TRBV7-3
CDR3: CASSSLSSSYNEQFF

D: -
length: 14
J: TRBJ2-5
V: TRBV5-1
CDR3: CASSLTGQGKTQYF

D: TRBD1
length: 15
J: TRBJ1-2
V: TRBV12-3/TRBV12-4
CDR3: CASSVQGSLYYGYTF

D: -
length: 12
J: TRBJ1-5
V: TRBV19
CDR3: CASSPTLWPQHF

D: -
length: 14
J: TRBJ1-5
V: TRBV10-3
CDR3: CAISEGYSGQPQHF

D: -
length: 15
J: TRBJ2-5
V: TRBV2
CDR3: CASSEYWSNQETQYF

D: -
length: 16
J: TRBJ2-1
V: TRBV20-1
CDR3: CSARDRAADSYNEQFF

D: TRBD2
length: 17
J: TRBJ2-1
V: TRBV20-1
CDR3: CSATLIWTSLTGNEQFF

D: -
length: 14
J: TRBJ2-5
V: TRBV7-3
CDR3: CASSPGQNGETQYF

D: TRBD1
length: 16
J: TRBJ2-7
V: TRBV4-1
CDR3: CASSQESPQGAYEQYF

D: -
length: 15
J: TRBJ2-5
V: TRBV5-1
CDR3: CASSRPGLVQETQYF

D: TRBD1
length: 14
J: TRBJ2-1
V: TRBV5-1
CDR3: CASSSGQEYNEQFF

D: TRBD2
length: 15
J: TRBJ2-7
V: TRBV10-3
CDR3: CAISDGTSGNYEQYF

D: -
length: 12
J: TRBJ2-7
V: TRBV18
CDR3: CASSPRDYEQYF

D: TRBD2
length: 17
J: TRBJ2-5
V: TRBV28
CDR3: CASSSGTSGSGIETQYF

D: -
length: 16
J: TRBJ2-3
V: TRBV28
CDR3: CASSPPHGGHTDTQYF

D: TRBD2
length: 16
J: TRBJ2-1
V: TRBV24-1
CDR3: CATSDHRLAGTNEQFF

D: -
length: 16
J: TRBJ2-1
V: TRBV7-2
CDR3: CASSLVGGVAINEQFF

D: -
length: 13
J: TRBJ2-3
V: TRBV10-3
CDR3: CAISDEFTDTQYF

D: -
length: 16
J: TRBJ2-3
V: TRBV5-1
CDR3: CASSLVGKSLTDTQYF

D: -
length: 13
J: TRBJ2-5
V: TRBV4-3
CDR3: CASSPSRQETQYF

D: TRBD1
length: 14
J: TRBJ1-6
V: TRBV12-3/TRBV12-4
CDR3: CASSPGGNYSPLHF